The 21 T cell receptor beta chains below all came from one sample that was sequenced in a study of blood T cell repertoires in COVID-19. Using immunoSEQ multiplex PCR, the repertoire was profiled, and TCRdb retains in-frame clones only, with some absent. Among roughly 250,000 clones listed, over 80% were seen once. The sample consisted of PBMCs or T cells enriched from blood (not recorded which). Receptors originate from a young woman who had recovered from COVID-19.

The chain has TRBV5-4 and TRBJ1-4; D is unresolved. The germline gives CDR1 SGHNT, CDR2 YYREEE (reference sequence). V gave up 2 bases and J gave up 3 bases, with 11 bases separating them. The CDR3 has 15 residues. CDR3 bases: TGTGCCAGCAGCTTTTCAGCAGGATCTAATGAAAAACTGTTTTTT. Translating it yields CASSFSAGSNEKLFF.

The rearrangement links TRBV27 to TRBJ1-2; TRBD1 agrees at 9 bases. This CDR3 comprises 15 residues. With 4 bases clipped from V and 4 bases from J, the junction kept 7 bases outside the gene matches. Looked up from germline, CDR1 is MNHEY and CDR2 is SMNVEV (reference sequence). The CDR3 DNA reads as TGTGCCAGCAGTTCGCCGGACAGGGGTTTCTATGGCTACACCTTC. Translation: CASSSPDRGFYGYTF.

This rearrangement joins TRBV3-1 (or the pseudogene TRBV3-2) to TRBJ1-6; maybe TRBD1 (5 bases). This CDR3 has 16 amino acids. V gave up 2 bases and J gave up 12 bases, with 20 bases separating them. Per the germline V gene, CDR1 is LGHDT and CDR2 is YNNKEL (reference sequence). The CDR3 is CASSQLTGGAGEPLHF. In DNA, the CDR3 is TGTGCCAGCAGCCAACTTACCGGGGGAGCGGGCGAACCCCTCCACTTT.

The chain uses TRBV4-1 and TRBJ1-1, with D unclear. The CDR3 has 14 residues. Germline CDR1 is MGHRA and CDR2 is YSYEKL. V lost 6 bases and J 1 base, leaving 12 bases between the germline ends. The CDR3 spells CASRHPGRNTEAFF. The CDR3 bases are TGCGCCAGCAGGCATCCGGGGAGGAACACTGAAGCTTTCTTT.

The V call is TRBV7-2, the J call TRBJ1-1, with D tentatively TRBD1 (6 bases). Germline lookup yields CDR1 SGHTA and CDR2 FQGNSA. The CDR3 runs 13 residues. V was pared by 0 bases and J by 10 bases, with 12 bases between. The CDR3 DNA is TGTGCCAGCAGCTTAGCGAGGGGGGGGAGAGCTTTCTTT. It is translated as CASSLARGGRAFF.

The V and J genes are TRBV11-2 and TRBJ2-7; D uncertain. This CDR3 is 13 amino acids long. The V end was cut by 2 bases, the J end by 6 bases, with 11 bases between. Germline assignment: CDR1 SGHAT and CDR2 FQNNGV. In nucleotides, the CDR3 is TGTGCCAGCAGCTTAAATATGGGCGCCGAGCAGTACTTC. Encoded protein: CASSLNMGAEQYF.

The chain carries TRBV11-3 and TRBJ2-2, with a possible D match to TRBD1 (6 bases). The CDR3 totals 16 residues. Germline V gives CDR1 SGHNT, CDR2 YENEEA. The V gene lost 5 bases and the J gene lost 5 bases, with 18 bases spanning the gap. CDR3 in DNA: TGTGCCAGCAGCGTCGCCCGCAGGGGCGGGACCGGGGAGCTGTTTTTT. It translates to CASSVARRGGTGELFF.

This clone was counted only a few times. V is TRBV7-8 and J is TRBJ2-7; the D gene is possibly TRBD2 (5 bases). V lost 1 base, J lost 3 bases, and 13 bases lay in between. Germline loops: CDR1 SGHVS, CDR2 FQNEAQ. CDR3 length equals 15 residues. This CDR3 reads CASSLVPPGDYEQYF. The CDR3 region has the DNA TGTGCCAGCAGCTTAGTACCACCCGGGGACTACGAGCAGTACTTC.

The chain joins TRBV27 to TRBJ2-3; the D gene is possibly TRBD2 (6 bases). Germline CDR1 is MNHEY and CDR2 is SMNVEV (reference sequence). The CDR3 contains 13 residues. Trimming took off 3 bases at V and 7 bases at J, with 11 bases between the two ends. The CDR3 protein is CASSFLGRNTQYF. Here the CDR3 DNA reads TGTGCCAGCAGTTTCTTGGGGAGGAATACGCAGTATTTT.

The chain uses TRBV6-5 and TRBJ2-2, with D uncertain. From germline, CDR1 is MNHEY and CDR2 SVGAGI. V dropped 6 bases and J dropped 7 bases, with 9 bases sitting between them. CDR3 length: 12 residues. The CDR3 loop reads CASSWRNGELFF. In nucleotides, the CDR3 is TGTGCCAGCAGCTGGCGGAACGGGGAGCTGTTTTTT.

The rearrangement links TRBV7-2 to TRBJ2-7; possibly TRBD2 for D (6 bases). CDR1 is SGHTA, CDR2 FQGNSA, per germline. V lost 5 bases and J lost 4, with 15 bases in between. This CDR3 contains 14 residues. The CDR3 sequence is CASSPDGGPYEQYF. The CDR3 DNA reads as TGTGCCAGCAGCCCGGACGGAGGGCCTTACGAGCAGTACTTC.

The chain employs TRBV10-3 and TRBJ2-7; tentative D call: TRBD2 (7 bases). V was cut by 6 bases and J by 3 bases, with 18 bases left in between. Looked up from germline, CDR1 is ENHRY and CDR2 is SYGVKD. The CDR3 runs 15 residues. CDR3 sequence: CAIRDYSGTNYEQYF. CDR3 DNA: TGTGCCATCAGGGACTACAGCGGGACAAACTACGAGCAGTACTTC.

A note on this clone: The DNA is omitted, as the CDR3 cannot be located on it reliably, and the CDR3 follows TCRdb's listing. CDR3 protein: CSVDFRGGTDTQYF. This chain uses TRBV29-1 with TRBJ2-3; TRBD2 is the table's D call and was not checked against the DNA. CDR1 and CDR2 (germline): SQVTM, ANQGSEA. Ends included, the CDR3 has 14 residues.

The rearrangement links TRBV5-1 to TRBJ1-4, with D possibly TRBD1 on 5 matching bases. V was clipped by 4 bases and J by 7 bases, with 17 bases between them. This CDR3 region has 15 residues. The germline CDR1 and CDR2 sequences are SGHRS and YFSETQ. CDR3 region: CASSQATDRGEKLFF. In DNA, the CDR3 is TGCGCCAGCAGCCAGGCGACAGATCGTGGTGAAAAACTGTTTTTT.

The chain uses TRBV5-1 and TRBJ2-2; tentatively, D is TRBD1 (5 bases). Trimming stripped 4 bases from V and 0 bases from J, with 13 bases between. This CDR3 is built from 16 residues. Germline values: CDR1 SGHRS, CDR2 YFSETQ. This CDR3 reads CASSTRQTPNTGELFF. CDR3 DNA sequence: TGCGCCAGCAGCACAAGACAGACCCCGAACACCGGGGAGCTGTTTTTT.

This chain uses TRBV6-6 with TRBJ2-2; 11 nucleotides match TRBD2. This CDR3 spans 16 amino acids. The germline V gene encodes CDR1 MNHNY and CDR2 SVGAGI (reference sequence). The V and J ends lost 6 bases and 1 base, in that order; junction bases with no gene match: 4. The CDR3 spells CASRSTSGGNTGELFF. DNA of the CDR3: TGTGCCAGCAGGTCAACTAGCGGGGGGAACACCGGGGAGCTGTTTTTT.

This clone was observed once. This rearrangement joins TRBV5-1 to TRBJ2-5, with D possibly matching TRBD1 (6 bases). V lost 0 bases and J 1 base, leaving 7 bases between the germline ends. This CDR3 has 14 residues. Germline V gene data show CDR1 as SGHRS and CDR2 as YFSETQ. CDR3 nucleotides: TGCGCCAGCAGCTTGGGACAGGTCCAAGAGACCCAGTACTTC. It is translated as CASSLGQVQETQYF.

This chain's CDR3 is CASSVSGTGGYEQFF. DNA of the CDR3: TGTGCCAGCAGCGTCTCCGGGACAGGGGGCTATGAGCAGTTCTTC. The chain uses TRBV9 and TRBJ2-1, with 12 bases matching TRBD1. The V and J ends lost 2 bases and 8 bases, in that order; junction bases with no gene match: 5. Germline-derived CDR1 and CDR2 are SGDLS and YYNGEE. This CDR3 spans 15 amino acids.

The chain employs TRBV7-2 and TRBJ2-7; D might be TRBD2 (6 bases). The V end lost 5 bases, the J end lost 3 bases, and 14 bases lay between the germline ends. Germline loops: CDR1 SGHTA, CDR2 FQGNSA. This CDR3 is built from 14 residues. As DNA, the CDR3 is TGTGCCAGCAGCCGGGACTCCCTCGGCTACGAGCAGTACTTC. Translation: CASSRDSLGYEQYF.

J is TRBJ1-5 and V is TRBV6-6; no clear D gene. The CDR3 has 12 amino acids. CDR1 and CDR2 from the germline V gene are MNHNY and SVGAGI (reference sequence). Trimming stripped 7 bases from V and 3 bases from J, with 7 bases between. The CDR3 here is CASTLLNQPQHF. CDR3 nucleotide sequence: TGTGCCAGCACTCTTCTCAATCAGCCCCAGCATTTT.

This clone has just a few counts. This chain joins TRBV27 and TRBJ2-3; D possibly corresponds to TRBD2 (6 bases). V shed 4 bases and J shed 3 bases, with 20 bases lying between them. CDR3 length equals 17 residues. CDR1 MNHEY and CDR2 SMNVEV come from the germline V gene (reference sequence). The CDR3 region has the DNA TGTGCCAGCAGTTCCTCCCCGGGACTGGGCTTAACAGATACGCAGTATTTT. As protein: CASSSSPGLGLTDTQYF.